What follows are 22 T cell receptor beta chains derived from one specimen sequenced in a study of early T cells in non-severe SARS-CoV-2 infection. In TCRdb, the 5' RACE reads were re-called with MiXCR into one record per CDR3 protein. This sample carries approximately 84,000 distinct CDR3 sequences, under 15% of them seen once, and the ten largest clones take less than 7%. The sequencing input was whole blood. These receptor sequences come from an adult who was a healthcare worker with PCR-confirmed SARS-CoV-2 infection or an uninfected control (not recorded which).

This clonotype occurred a few times. The chain recombines TRBV20-1 with TRBJ2-1, with D unresolved. This CDR3 comprises 12 residues. Germline values: CDR1 DFQATT, CDR2 SNEGSKA (reference sequence). Trimming took off 4 bases at V and 5 bases at J, with 9 bases between the two ends. The CDR3 sequence: CSAIDFNNEQFF. CDR3 in DNA: TGCAGTGCTATAGACTTCAACAATGAGCAGTTCTTC.

This sequence joins TRBV5-1 and TRBJ2-3; D gene uncertain. V was pared by 2 bases and J by 9 bases, with 7 bases between. The germline gives CDR1 SGHRS, CDR2 YFSETQ. The CDR3 sequence is 11 residues long. CDR3 bases: TGCGCCAGCAGCTTCGACGAGACGCAGTATTTT. Translation gives CASSFDETQYF.

This CDR3 reads CASSSPQGLNSPLHF. CDR3 nucleotides: TGTGCCAGCAGTTCCCCACAGGGATTAAATTCACCCCTCCACTTT. The chain has TRBV12-3 or TRBV12-4 and TRBJ1-6, with D maybe TRBD1 (6 bases). The germline V and J ends were trimmed by 4 bases and 7 bases, with 14 bases remaining between them. This CDR3 region has 15 residues.

This clonotype was seen a few times. The chain recombines TRBV5-1 with TRBJ2-5; no reliable D call. Germline CDR1 is SGHRS and CDR2 is YFSETQ. This CDR3 region has 13 residues. V lost 2 bases, J lost 7 bases, and 12 bases lay in between. CDR3 DNA: TGCGCCAGCAGCTTAAGGATAGGCGGGACCCAGTACTTC. It codes for CASSLRIGGTQYF.

This chain connects TRBV5-6 to TRBJ2-5; no definite D call. Germline assignment: CDR1 SGHDT and CDR2 YYEEEE. This CDR3 is built from 11 residues. V lost 5 bases and J lost 3, with 5 bases in between. CDR3 protein: CASSAEETQYF. The CDR3 DNA follows: TGTGCCAGCAGTGCTGAAGAGACCCAGTACTTC.

This clonotype appeared a few times. The chain recombines TRBV7-9 with TRBJ1-2; D is uncertain. Per germline, CDR1 SEHNR and CDR2 FQNEAQ (reference sequence). The CDR3 is 12 residues long. The V end was cut by 5 bases, the J end by 8 bases, with 12 bases between. The chain's CDR3 is CASSLRSGGYTF. The CDR3 coding sequence is TGTGCCAGCAGCCTGAGGTCAGGCGGCTACACCTTC.

This clonotype was detected once. The rearrangement joins TRBV29-1 to TRBJ2-3; D not certain. CDR3 size: 12 residues. V was shortened by 5 bases and J by 2 bases, with 8 bases between the two germline ends. Germline CDR1 is SQVTM and CDR2 is ANQGSEA. In DNA, the CDR3 is TGCAGCGTTCGAGTCTACACAGATACGCAGTATTTT. Protein: CSVRVYTDTQYF.

This clonotype has just a few counts. The chain has TRBV28 and TRBJ1-2; D gene uncertain. CDR3 length equals 12 residues. The V gene's germline CDR1 is MDHEN and CDR2 SYDVKM. V dropped 10 bases and J dropped 4 bases, with 13 bases sitting between them. The CDR3 bases are TGTGCCACCCAGTGGCCCTTCTATGGCTACACCTTC. Residues: CATQWPFYGYTF.

This clonotype was seen a handful of times. The chain carries TRBV5-5 and TRBJ2-1; the D is unclear. V gave up 1 base and J gave up 0 bases, with 8 bases separating them. Per the germline V gene, CDR1 is SGHKS and CDR2 is YYEKEE (reference sequence). The CDR3 covers 15 residues. CDR3 protein: CASSLLGLSYNEQFF. Here the CDR3 DNA reads TGTGCCAGCAGCTTGCTCGGCCTCTCCTACAATGAGCAGTTCTTC.

This clonotype has just a few counts. V is TRBV12-3 or TRBV12-4 and J is TRBJ2-7; possibly TRBD1 for D (6 bases). V was cut by 2 bases and J by 5 bases, with 16 bases left in between. The length of the CDR3 is 15 residues. The CDR3 nucleotides read TGTGCCAGCAGTTTAATGTCCGGGACAATCCACGAGCAGTACTTC. Residues: CASSLMSGTIHEQYF.

The rearrangement joins TRBV11-2 to TRBJ2-1; no reliable D call. The V gene's germline CDR1 is SGHAT and CDR2 FQNNGV. The ends were cut back, 0 bases at V and 4 bases at J, with 10 bases in the middle. This CDR3 has 15 amino acids. CDR3 loop: CASSLDPAGYNEQFF. The CDR3 nucleotides read TGTGCCAGCAGCTTAGACCCCGCCGGTTACAATGAGCAGTTCTTC.

There are a few counts of this clonotype. The chain combines TRBV12-2 with TRBJ2-7; the table calls TRBD2, which could not be checked here. TRBV12-2 is a pseudogene locus. The CDR3 length is 12 residues. CDR3 nucleotide sequence: TGTGCAAGTCGCTTAGCTCGAGAGGGGCAGTACTTC. It translates to CASRLAREGQYF.

This clonotype was picked up a small number of times. This sequence joins TRBV7-2 and TRBJ2-3, with 14 positions matching TRBD2. Germline V gene data show CDR1 as SGHTA and CDR2 as FQGNSA. The CDR3 runs to 18 residues. V lost 6 bases to trimming and J lost 2 bases; unmatched junction nucleotides: 10. The CDR3 bases are TGTGCCAGCAGGGCCGGGACTAGCGGGAGAGTCACCACAGATACGCAGTATTTT. Translation gives CASRAGTSGRVTTDTQYF.

This clonotype was seen only a few times. This chain links TRBV5-6 with TRBJ2-3, with D hard to call. The CDR3 sequence is 13 residues long. Germline-derived CDR1 and CDR2 are SGHDT and YYEEEE. Deletions cut 4 bases from V and 3 bases from J, with 9 bases between. CDR3 region: CASSIKGTDTQYF. CDR3 bases: TGTGCCAGCAGCATTAAGGGTACAGATACGCAGTATTTT.

This clonotype came up many times. This rearrangement joins TRBV4-1 to TRBJ2-7; D gene ambiguous. Per germline, CDR1 MGHRA and CDR2 YSYEKL. The CDR3 spans 15 residues. Trimming took 1 base from V and 3 from J, leaving 13 bases between them. CDR3 DNA sequence: TGCGCCAGCAGCCAAGCGAAGGGATCCGGCTACGAGCAGTACTTC. Amino acids: CASSQAKGSGYEQYF.

Only a few counts were recorded for this clonotype. The J gene is TRBJ1-2, the V gene TRBV20-1; possibly TRBD1 for D (5 bases). This CDR3 region has 13 residues. The V end was cut by 6 bases, the J end by 5 bases, with 16 bases between. Per germline, CDR1 DFQATT and CDR2 SNEGSKA (reference sequence). CDR3 DNA sequence: TGCAGTGCGCGGGGGGATACCAGATATGGCTACACCTTC. Translated: CSARGDTRYGYTF.

This clonotype appeared many times. The chain combines TRBV4-1 with TRBJ1-6; D perhaps matches TRBD1 (5 bases). The CDR3 covers 18 residues. Germline CDR1 and CDR2: MGHRA and YSYEKL. Trimming pared 1 base from V and 4 bases from J, leaving 17 bases between. The CDR3 DNA reads as TGCGCCAGCAGCCAAGGGGTTTTGGTGACAGCGTATAATTCACCCCTCCACTTT. It translates to CASSQGVLVTAYNSPLHF.

This clonotype showed up just a few times. J is TRBJ2-2 and V is TRBV2; tentatively, D is TRBD1 (5 bases). CDR1 is SNHLY, CDR2 FYNNEI, per germline. Trimming stripped 7 bases from V and 3 bases from J, with 15 bases between. CDR3 length equals 15 residues. The DNA for the CDR3 is TGTGCCAGCACCCTCGACAGCGTGGACACCGGGGAGCTGTTTTTT. As protein: CASTLDSVDTGELFF.

In its sample, this clonotype was seen a few times. This chain's CDR3 is CASSLSGRAPEQFF. The CDR3 DNA reads as TGTGCCAGCAGCTTGAGCGGGAGGGCCCCTGAGCAGTTCTTC. The chain couples TRBV7-9 to TRBJ2-1; 10 nucleotides align to TRBD2. The germline CDR1 and CDR2 sequences are SEHNR and FQNEAQ (reference sequence). V shed 3 bases, J shed 9 bases, and the junction held 5 bases outside the gene matches. This CDR3 region has 14 residues.

The gene calls are TRBV28 and TRBJ1-5; TRBD1 might be the D (5 bases). CDR1 MDHEN and CDR2 SYDVKM come from the germline V gene. The CDR3 contains 15 residues. V was shortened by 8 bases and J by 2 bases, with 16 bases between the two germline ends. The CDR3, as DNA: TGTGCCAGCCGGCCGGGGGGGATGCGCAATCAGCCCCAGCATTTT. The encoded protein is CASRPGGMRNQPQHF.

This sequence joins TRBV3-1 and TRBJ2-3, with a tentative D call TRBD2 (5 bases). The germline V gene encodes CDR1 LGHDT and CDR2 YNNKEL (reference sequence). V was cut by 4 bases and J by 3 bases, with 17 bases left in between. There are 16 residues in the CDR3. The DNA of the CDR3 is TGTGCCAGCAGCCTTCAACGGACTGCCACAACAGATACGCAGTATTTT. Translating gives CASSLQRTATTDTQYF.

This clonotype occurred many times. The chain combines TRBV6-6 with TRBJ1-6; the D gene is possibly TRBD1 (5 bases). Trimming pared 5 bases from V and 9 bases from J, leaving 8 bases between. The CDR3 loop spans 12 amino acids. The V gene's germline CDR1 is MNHNY and CDR2 SVGAGI (reference sequence). CDR3 sequence: CASSRGGSPLHF. Written as DNA, the CDR3 is TGTGCCAGCAGTCGGGGGGGTTCACCCCTCCACTTT.